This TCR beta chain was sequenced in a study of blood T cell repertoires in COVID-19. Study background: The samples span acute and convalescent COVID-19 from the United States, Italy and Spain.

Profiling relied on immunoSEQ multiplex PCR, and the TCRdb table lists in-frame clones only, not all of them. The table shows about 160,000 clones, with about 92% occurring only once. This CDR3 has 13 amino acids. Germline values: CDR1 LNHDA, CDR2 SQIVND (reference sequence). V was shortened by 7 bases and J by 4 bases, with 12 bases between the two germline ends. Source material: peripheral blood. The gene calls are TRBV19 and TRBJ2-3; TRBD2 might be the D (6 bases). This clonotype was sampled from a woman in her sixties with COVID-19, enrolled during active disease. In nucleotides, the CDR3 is TGTGCCAGTACCCACGGGAGAGCAGATACGCAGTATTTT. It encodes CASTHGRADTQYF. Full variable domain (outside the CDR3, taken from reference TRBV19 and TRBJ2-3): DGGITQSPKYLFRKEGQNVTLSCEQNLNHDAMYWYRQDPGQGLRLIYYSQIVNDFQKGDIAEGYSVSREKKESFPLTVTSAQKNPTAFYLCASTHGRADTQYFGPGTRLTVL.